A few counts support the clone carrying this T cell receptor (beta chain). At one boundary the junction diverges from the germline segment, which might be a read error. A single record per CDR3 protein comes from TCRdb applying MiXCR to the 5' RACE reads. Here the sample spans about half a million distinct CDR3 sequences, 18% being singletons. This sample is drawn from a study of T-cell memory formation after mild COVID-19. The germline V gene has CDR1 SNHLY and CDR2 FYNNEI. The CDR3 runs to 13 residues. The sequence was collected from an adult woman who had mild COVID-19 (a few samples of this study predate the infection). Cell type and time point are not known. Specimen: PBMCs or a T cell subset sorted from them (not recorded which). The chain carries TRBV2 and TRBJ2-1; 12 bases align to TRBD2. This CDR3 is CASNFASGGERFF. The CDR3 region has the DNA TGTGCCAGCAATTTCGCTAGCGGGGGGGAGCGGTTCTTC. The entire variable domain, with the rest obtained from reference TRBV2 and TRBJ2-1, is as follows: EPEVTQTPSHQVTQMGQEVILRCVPISNHLYFYWYRQILGQKVEFLVSFYNNEISEKSEIFDDQFSVERPDGSNFTLKIRSTKLEDSAMYFCASNFASGGERFFGPGTRLTVL.